A selection of T cell receptor beta chains follows, all from one sample in a study of shared clonotypes between healthy human individuals. Using immunoSEQ multiplex PCR, the repertoire was profiled, and TCRdb retains in-frame clones only, with some absent. The table includes about 2,100,000 clones, under 95% detected once. Sequenced input: naive CD8+ T cells from PBMCs. These receptors all stem from a man aged 18 to 29 in good health. Some clones in this sample may be carry-over from other donors' samples. The CDR3 runs from the conserved cysteine through the conserved F or W. A D gene is named only where the DNA matches it firmly. Expanded clones get a size class; other rows say once, few or many, or leave the size out.

size,J,V,D,CDR3,DNA
.,TRBJ2-7,TRBV7-6,TRBD1,CASSPREGQGSYEQYF,TGTGCCAGCAGCCCTAGGGAGGGACAGGGCTCCTACGAGCAGTACTTC
once,TRBJ1-3,TRBV28,.,CASSSPRDGNTIYF,TGTGCCAGCTCCTCCCCGAGGGATGGAAACACCATATATTTT
.,TRBJ1-4,TRBV10-3,.,CAISGIPGPSPEKLFF,TGTGCCATCAGTGGAATACCGGGACCTTCGCCCGAAAAACTGTTTTTT
.,TRBJ2-7,TRBV27,.,CASSLNWGSSYEQYF,TGTGCCAGCAGTTTAAATTGGGGAAGCTCCTACGAGCAGTACTTC
.,TRBJ2-7,TRBV27,.,CASSLRIGYEQYF,TGTGCCAGCAGTTTGCGGATCGGCTACGAGCAGTACTTC
.,TRBJ2-1,TRBV21-1,.,CASSPASSYNEQFF,TGTGCCAGCAGCCCTGCCAGCTCCTACAATGAGCAGTTCTTC
.,TRBJ2-7,TRBV7-8,.,CASSLRSYEQYF,TGTGCCAGCAGCTTACGCAGCTACGAGCAGTACTTC
.,TRBJ1-2,TRBV9,TRBD1,CASSTGGRASGNYGYTF,TGTGCCAGCAGCACAGGGGGCAGGGCTAGTGGAAACTATGGCTACACCTTC
.,TRBJ2-7,TRBV10-3,.,CAISHQVPVSEEQYF,TGTGCCATCAGTCATCAAGTTCCAGTGTCGGAGGAGCAGTACTTC
.,TRBJ2-5,TRBV27,.,CASGGGRETQYF,TGTGCCAGCGGCGGAGGACGGGAGACCCAGTACTTC
few,TRBJ2-1,TRBV28,.,CASSQRYNEQFF,TGTGCCAGCAGCCAACGTTACAATGAGCAGTTCTTC
.,TRBJ1-1,TRBV7-9,.,CASSPKEQDPTEAFF,TGTGCCAGCAGCCCAAAGGAGCAGGACCCCACTGAAGCTTTCTTT
.,TRBJ2-7,TRBV13,.,CASSLFGGELEQYF,TGTGCCAGCAGCTTATTTGGCGGGGAGCTCGAGCAGTACTTC
.,TRBJ1-5,TRBV6-5,.,CASSYSFGSNQPQHF,TGTGCCAGCAGTTACTCGTTCGGTAGCAATCAGCCCCAGCATTTT
.,TRBJ2-1,TRBV27,.,CASSPEVGVVNEQFF,TGTGCCAGCAGTCCGGAGGTAGGTGTTGTCAATGAGCAGTTCTTC
.,TRBJ2-3,TRBV7-3,TRBD1,CASSTPGTGDDTQYF,TGTGCCAGCAGCACACCCGGGACAGGGGACGATACGCAGTATTTT
once,TRBJ2-3,TRBV29-1,TRBD2,CSVAASGGVDTQYF,TGCAGCGTTGCGGCTAGCGGTGGGGTAGATACGCAGTATTTT
.,TRBJ1-2,TRBV6-5,.,CASRQREGCTF,TGTGCCAGCAGACAGCGGGAAGGCTGCACCTTC
.,TRBJ2-1,TRBV30,.,CAWSKQGWEFF,TGTGCCTGGAGTAAACAGGGATGGGAGTTCTTC
.,TRBJ2-1,TRBV19,.,CATKDQGVPDPQFF,TGTGCCACCAAGGACCAGGGAGTCCCGGACCCCCAGTTCTTC
.,TRBJ1-1,TRBV12-5,.,CASGLSRRGPNTEAFF,TGTGCTAGTGGTTTGTCTCGACGGGGCCCGAACACTGAAGCTTTCTTT